This T cell receptor (beta chain) was retrieved from a study of identical twins. One entry per CDR3 protein results from TCRdb running MiXCR on the 5' RACE reads. This sample carries some 440,000 distinct CDR3 sequences, roughly 26% of them seen once, and the ten largest clones take about 2.7%. The CDR3 runs 13 residues. Trimming took 5 bases from V and 3 from J, leaving 13 bases between them. CDR1 is DFQATT and CDR2 is SNEGSKA in the germline V gene (reference sequence). Another study also made use of these data, one on T cells expressing NK-cell markers.

The clonotype comes from a woman aged 18-29 years in good health. This chain connects TRBV20-1 to TRBJ2-5, with D unclear. Sequenced sample: CD4+ T cells sorted from blood. In DNA, the CDR3 is TGCAGTGCTGTTACTACGTCGGAAGAGACCCAGTACTTC. It is translated as CSAVTTSEETQYF.